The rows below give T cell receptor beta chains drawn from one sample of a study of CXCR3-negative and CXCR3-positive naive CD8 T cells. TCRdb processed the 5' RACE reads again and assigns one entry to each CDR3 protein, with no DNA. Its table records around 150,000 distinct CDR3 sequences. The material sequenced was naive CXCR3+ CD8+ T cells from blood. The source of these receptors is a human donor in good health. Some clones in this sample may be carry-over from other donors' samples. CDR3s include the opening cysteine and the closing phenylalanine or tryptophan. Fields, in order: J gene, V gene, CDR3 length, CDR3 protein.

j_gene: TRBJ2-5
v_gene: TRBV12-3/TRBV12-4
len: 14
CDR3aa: CASGVAEGQETQYF

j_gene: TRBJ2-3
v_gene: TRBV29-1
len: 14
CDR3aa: CSARGALEADTQYF

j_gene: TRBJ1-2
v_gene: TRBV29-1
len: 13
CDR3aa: CSVETGLVYGYTF

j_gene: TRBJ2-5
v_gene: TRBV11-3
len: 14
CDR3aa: CASSHSGGQETQYF

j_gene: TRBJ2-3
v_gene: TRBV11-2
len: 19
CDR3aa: CASSLVVAGGPWPTDTQYF

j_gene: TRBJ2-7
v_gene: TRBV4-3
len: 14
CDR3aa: CASSQVGGNYEQYF

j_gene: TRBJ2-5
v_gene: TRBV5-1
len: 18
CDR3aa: CASSLAPGLAGYQETQYF

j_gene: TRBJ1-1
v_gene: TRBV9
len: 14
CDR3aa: CASSGGLSNTEAFF

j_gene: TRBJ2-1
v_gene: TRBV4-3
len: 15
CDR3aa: CASSPTSVSYNEQFF

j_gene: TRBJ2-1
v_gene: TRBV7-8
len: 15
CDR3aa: CASSHRQQLYNEQFF

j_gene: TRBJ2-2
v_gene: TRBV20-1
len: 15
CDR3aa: CSAPSGEVRERELFF

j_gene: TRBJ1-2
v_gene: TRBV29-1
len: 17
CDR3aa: CSVDPGDSPPATYGYTF

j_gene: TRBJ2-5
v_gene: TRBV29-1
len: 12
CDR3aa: CSVLDREETQYF

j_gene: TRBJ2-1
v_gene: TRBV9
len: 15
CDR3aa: CASSGSGTSENEQFF

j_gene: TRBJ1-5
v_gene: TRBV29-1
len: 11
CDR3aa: CSGGDNQPQHF

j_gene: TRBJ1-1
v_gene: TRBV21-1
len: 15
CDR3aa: CASSAAGTRNTEAFF

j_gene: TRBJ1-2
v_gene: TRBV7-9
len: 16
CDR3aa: CASSSPPPTGAGGYTF

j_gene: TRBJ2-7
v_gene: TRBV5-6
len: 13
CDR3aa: CASSFGGRNEQYF

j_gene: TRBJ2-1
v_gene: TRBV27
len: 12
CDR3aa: CASTSFDNEQFF

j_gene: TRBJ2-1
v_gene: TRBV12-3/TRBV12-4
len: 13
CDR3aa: CASSPPTGFEQFF

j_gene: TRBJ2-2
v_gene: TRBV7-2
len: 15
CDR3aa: CASKAGAANTGELFF

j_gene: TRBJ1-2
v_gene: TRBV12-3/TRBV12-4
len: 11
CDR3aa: CASREGYGYTF

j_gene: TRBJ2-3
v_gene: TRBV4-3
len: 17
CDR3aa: CASSQAIQAGDTDTQYF

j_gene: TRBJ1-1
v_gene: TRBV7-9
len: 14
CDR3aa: CASSGTALNTEAFF

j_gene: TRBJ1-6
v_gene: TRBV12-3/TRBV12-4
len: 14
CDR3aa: CASSTTEYNSPLHF

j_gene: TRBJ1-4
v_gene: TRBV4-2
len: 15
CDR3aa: CASSHRESGGEKLFF

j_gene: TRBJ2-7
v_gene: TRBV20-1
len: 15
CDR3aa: CSARDGGLAAYEQYF

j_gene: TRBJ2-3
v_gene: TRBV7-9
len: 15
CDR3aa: CASSLAVFMEDTQYF

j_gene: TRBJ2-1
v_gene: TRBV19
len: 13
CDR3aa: CASMAGGMNEQFF

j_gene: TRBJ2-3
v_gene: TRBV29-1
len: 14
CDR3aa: CSVRGGRITDTQYF

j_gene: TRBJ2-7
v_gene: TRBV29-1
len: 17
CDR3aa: CSVLGGQGHAPSYEQYF

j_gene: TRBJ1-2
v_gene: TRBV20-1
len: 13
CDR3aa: CSARDRDTYGYTF

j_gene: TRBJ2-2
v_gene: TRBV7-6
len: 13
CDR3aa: CASSIETTGELFF

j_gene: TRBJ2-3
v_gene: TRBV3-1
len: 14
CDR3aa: CASSQELATDTQYF

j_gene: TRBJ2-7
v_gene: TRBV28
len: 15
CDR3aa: CASSFRGTSRYEQYF

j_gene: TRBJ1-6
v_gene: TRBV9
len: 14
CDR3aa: CASSVGRANSPLHF

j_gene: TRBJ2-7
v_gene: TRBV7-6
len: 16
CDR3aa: CASSPTLAPPPTEQYF

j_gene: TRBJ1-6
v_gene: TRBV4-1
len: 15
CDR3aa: CASSQDAAGDSPLHF

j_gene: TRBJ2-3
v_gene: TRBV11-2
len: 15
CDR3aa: CASSLSGGARDTQYF

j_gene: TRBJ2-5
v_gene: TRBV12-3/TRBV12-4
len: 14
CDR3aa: CASSPRRGQETQYF

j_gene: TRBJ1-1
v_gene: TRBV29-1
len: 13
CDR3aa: CSVERVKDTEAFF

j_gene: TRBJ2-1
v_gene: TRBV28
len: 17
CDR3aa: CASSTRQPSSSYNEQFF

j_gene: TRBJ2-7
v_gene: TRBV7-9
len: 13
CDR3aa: CASNAGRSYEQYF

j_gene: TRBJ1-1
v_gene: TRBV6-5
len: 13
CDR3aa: CASSWDGGTEAFF

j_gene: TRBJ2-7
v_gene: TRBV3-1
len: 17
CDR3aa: CASSQAGQGVFSYEQYF

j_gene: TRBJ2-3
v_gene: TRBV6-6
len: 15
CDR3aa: CASRPGDYGTDTQYF

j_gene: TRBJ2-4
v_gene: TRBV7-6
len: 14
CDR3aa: CASSSEGPGDIQYF

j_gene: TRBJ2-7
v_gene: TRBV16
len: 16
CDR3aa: CASSQSAGTGRYEQYF

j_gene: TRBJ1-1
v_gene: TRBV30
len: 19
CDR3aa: CAWSAPPFPGQWMNTEAFF

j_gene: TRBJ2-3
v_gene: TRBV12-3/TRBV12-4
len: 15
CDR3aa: CASTVAAITTDTQYF

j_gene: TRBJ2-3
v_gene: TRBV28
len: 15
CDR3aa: CASSIQNVLTDTQYF

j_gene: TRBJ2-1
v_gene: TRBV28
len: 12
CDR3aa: CASSYTGNEQFF

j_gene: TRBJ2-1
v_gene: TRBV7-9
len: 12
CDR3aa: CASRYGSHEQFF

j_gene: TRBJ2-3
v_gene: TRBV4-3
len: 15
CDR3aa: CASSQGRAPTDTQYF